These 14 T cell receptor beta chains were sequenced from one sample in a study of STAT5B mutations in CD4+ large granular lymphocyte leukemia. Produced via immunoSEQ multiplex PCR; TCRdb's table is partial and in-frame only. The repertoire holds about 35,000 clones, with about four fifths as singletons. The sample taken for sequencing was CD4+ T cells from blood buffy coats. The receptor source for this set is a human donor in good health.

The J gene is TRBJ1-1, the V gene TRBV11-2, with D uncertain. The CDR3 is 15 residues long. Trimming took off 4 bases at V and 1 base at J, with 13 bases between the two ends. Germline lookup yields CDR1 SGHAT and CDR2 FQNNGV. The CDR3 coding sequence is TGTGCCAGCAGCTCCCCCGGGGTATCGAACACTGAAGCTTTCTTT. Protein: CASSSPGVSNTEAFF.

This chain links TRBV10-2 with TRBJ2-7; 11 nucleotides line up with TRBD2. Germline V gene data show CDR1 as WSHSY and CDR2 as SAAADI. The CDR3 runs 15 residues. V lost 5 bases, J lost 6 bases, and 9 bases stayed unmatched. The CDR3 DNA is TGCGCCAGCAGTTCACTAGCGGGAGCGGCCCGCGAGCAGTACTTC. Its translation is CASSSLAGAAREQYF.

The V gene is TRBV19, the J gene TRBJ2-3; TRBD2 matches at 9 bases. The CDR3 loop spans 16 amino acids. Trimming removed 2 bases from V and 4 bases from J; junction bases left unmatched: 7. Germline V gene sequence: CDR1 LNHDA, CDR2 SQIVND (reference sequence). In DNA, the CDR3 is TGTGCCAGTAGTATAAATCGGCGGGGGGGCCCAGATACGCAGTATTTT. Its translation: CASSINRRGGPDTQYF.

This clone has only one observation. The chain couples TRBV6-4 to TRBJ1-1; TRBD1 is a possible D gene (5 bases). CDR3 length equals 11 residues. V was cut by 2 bases and J by 7 bases, with 5 bases left in between. Germline V gives CDR1 MRHNA, CDR2 SNTAGT. This chain's CDR3 is CASSDDSEAFF. In nucleotides, the CDR3 is TGTGCCAGCAGTGACGACAGTGAAGCTTTCTTT.

V and J are TRBV12-5 and TRBJ2-7; the D gene is possibly TRBD2 (6 bases). Germline CDR1 LGHNT, CDR2 FRNRAP. The CDR3 consists of 15 residues. The V and J ends lost 4 bases and 2 bases respectively, with 15 bases between them. The CDR3, as DNA: TGTGCTAGTGGTTCCCGGGGAGGCAGTGCCTACGAGCAGTACTTC. Amino acid sequence: CASGSRGGSAYEQYF.

The gene calls are TRBV29-1 and TRBJ2-3; 8 positions match TRBD1. Germline V gene lookup returns CDR1 SQVTM and CDR2 ANQGSEA. V gave up 7 bases and J gave up 4 bases; unmatched junction bases: 10. The CDR3 sequence is 14 residues long. The CDR3 here is CSARTGIGSDTQYF. CDR3 sequence (DNA): TGCAGCGCCCGGACAGGGATTGGGTCAGATACGCAGTATTTT.

In the case of this clone: Other DNA sequences from this sample encode an identical CDR3 as well. The CDR3 protein is CASSLGQDDSPLHF. The CDR3 coding sequence is TGTGCCAGCAGCTTAGGCCAGGATGATTCACCCCTCCACTTT. The V gene is TRBV5-5, the J gene TRBJ1-6; D is ambiguous. CDR1 and CDR2 (germline): SGHKS, YYEKEE (reference sequence). V gave up 2 bases and J gave up 8 bases, with 11 bases separating them. This CDR3 is 14 amino acids long.

The chain has TRBV19 and TRBJ1-3; a weak D match, TRBD1 (5 bases). The CDR3 extends over 17 amino acids. The germline V and J ends were trimmed by 5 bases and 0 bases, with 17 bases remaining between them. The germline V gene has CDR1 LNHDA and CDR2 SQIVND (reference sequence). Here the CDR3 reads CASSFNRWGYSGNTIYF. In nucleotides, the CDR3 is TGTGCCAGTAGTTTCAACCGATGGGGCTACTCTGGAAACACCATATATTTT.

The chain has TRBV6-6 and TRBJ2-1; 7 nucleotides line up with TRBD2. This CDR3 contains 15 residues. Trimming at V came to 4 bases and at J to 8 bases, leaving 11 bases not matched to a gene. The V gene's germline CDR1 is MNHNY and CDR2 SVGAGI (reference sequence). The CDR3 protein is CASSSRGGGSDEQFF. CDR3 coding DNA: TGTGCCAGCAGTTCCCGCGGCGGGGGAAGCGATGAGCAGTTCTTC.

J is TRBJ1-2 and V is TRBV5-1; TRBD1 might be the D (6 bases). This CDR3 has 15 residues. Germline CDR1 SGHRS, CDR2 YFSETQ. The ends were cut back, 0 bases at V and 4 bases at J, with 13 bases in the middle. CDR3 nucleotides: TGCGCCAGCAGCTTGGTCCTGGACAGCCCCTATGGCTACACCTTC. This sequence encodes CASSLVLDSPYGYTF.

The chain carries TRBV18 and TRBJ2-1; either TRBD1 or TRBD2 may supply D (5 bases each). Germline lookup yields CDR1 KGHSH and CDR2 LQKENI. There are 15 residues in the CDR3. Trimming took 4 bases from V and 9 from J, leaving 19 bases between them. The CDR3 loop is CASSQREGWDGEQFF. The CDR3 DNA follows: TGTGCCAGCTCACAACGCGAGGGTTGGGACGGTGAGCAGTTCTTC.

V usage is TRBV11-2 and J usage is TRBJ1-4; 8 bases agree with TRBD1. Per the germline V gene, CDR1 is SGHAT and CDR2 is FQNNGV. V lost 0 bases and J lost 7; bases outside the gene matches: 10. The CDR3 loop spans 17 amino acids. The CDR3 is CASSLERAGGRGEKLFF. The CDR3, as DNA: TGTGCCAGCAGCTTAGAACGGGCAGGGGGCCGGGGTGAAAAACTGTTTTTT. Full variable domain (outside the CDR3, taken from reference TRBV11-2 and TRBJ1-4): EAGVAQSPRYKIIEKRQSVAFWCNPISGHATLYWYQQILGQGPKLLIQFQNNGVVDDSQLPKDRFSAERLKGVDSTLKIQPAKLEDSAVYLCASSLERAGGRGEKLFFGSGTQLSVL.

V usage is TRBV18 and J usage is TRBJ2-5, with TRBD2 matching 7 bases. Germline V gene sequence: CDR1 KGHSH, CDR2 LQKENI. J was trimmed by 5 bases and V by 3 bases; bases with no gene match: 6. The CDR3 totals 14 residues. The CDR3 loop is CASSPGGVVETQYF. CDR3 bases: TGTGCCAGCTCACCGGGAGGGGTTGTGGAGACCCAGTACTTC.

The chain employs TRBV18 and TRBJ1-1, with a weak D call TRBD1 (6 bases). V was clipped by 2 bases and J by 0 bases, with 19 bases between them. CDR1 is KGHSH and CDR2 is LQKENI in the germline V gene. This CDR3 region has 18 residues. The CDR3 reads CASSPTTVGGAVNTEAFF. CDR3 DNA: TGTGCCAGCTCACCAACAACGGTCGGGGGGGCGGTGAACACTGAAGCTTTCTTT.